This TCR beta chain was captured in a study of molecular identifiers for immune sequencing clone quantification. The CDR3 length is 13 residues. CDR1 is SGHVS, CDR2 FNYEAQ, per germline. The V and J ends lost 5 bases and 1 base respectively, with 8 bases between them. This clonotype appeared many times. Each CDR3 protein is one row after TCRdb ran MiXCR on the PCR reads. The sample yields roughly 320,000 distinct CDR3 sequences, around a fifth seen once. The source of this sequence is a human donor in good health. Some libraries in this study had Jurkat cell RNA spiked in. The source material was naive CD8+ T cells from blood, with Jurkat cell RNA spiked in. Sample subset: FACS-sorted CD8+CD4-CCR7+CD45RA+ naive T cells. The chain links TRBV7-6 to TRBJ1-1; D gene uncertain. The CDR3 spells CASSPLSNTEAFF. The CDR3, as DNA: TGTGCCAGCAGCCCTCTCTCGAACACTGAAGCTTTCTTT.